This entry lists 12 T cell receptor beta chains sequenced from one sample in a study of response to subunit inactivated influenza vaccine. From the RT-PCR reads, TCRdb called clonotypes with MiXCR, one entry per CDR3 protein. The sample contains some 200,000 distinct CDR3 sequences, about an eighth of which appear only once. This same sample was also taken into another study, of T cells expressing NK-cell markers. Per that paper: Libraries used 5'RACE template switching adding universal primer site and UMIs.

Sequenced material: CD8+ T cells sorted from PBMCs, taken 11 to 12 days after vaccination. The origin of the receptors is a man aged 45-65 years who received an inactivated influenza vaccine.

This clonotype was counted only a few times. The chain carries TRBV20-1 and TRBJ2-3, with D tentatively TRBD2 (5 bases). The CDR3 contains 16 residues. V lost 4 bases and J 6 bases, leaving 23 bases between the germline ends. Germline loops: CDR1 DFQATT, CDR2 SNEGSKA (reference sequence). Here the CDR3 reads CSATDRKATGFDTQYF. CDR3 coding DNA: TGCAGTGCTACGGATCGGAAAGCTACGGGGTTTGATACGCAGTATTTT.

This clonotype was detected a few times. V usage is TRBV29-1 and J usage is TRBJ2-7, with 7 bases lining up with TRBD2. This CDR3 comprises 13 residues. In germline, CDR1 is SQVTM, CDR2 ANQGSEA. V dropped 5 bases and J dropped 2; count of bases not matched to a gene: 6. CDR3 amino acids: CSVPSGTAYEQYF. The DNA for the CDR3 is TGCAGCGTTCCAAGCGGGACCGCCTACGAGCAGTACTTC.

This clonotype turned up a few times. The chain recombines TRBV10-3 with TRBJ2-5; TRBD2 agrees at 8 bases. Germline V CDR1 and CDR2: ENHRY, SYGVKD. The V gene end was trimmed by 4 bases and the J gene end by 5 bases; junction bases not matched to a gene: 12. This CDR3 has 16 residues. CDR3 nucleotide sequence: TGTGCCATCAGTGCCCCCGGGGGGGGGGTGACGGAGACCCAGTACTTC. Translation gives CAISAPGGGVTETQYF.

Only a few counts were recorded for this clonotype. The rearrangement joins TRBV7-9 to TRBJ2-5; TRBD1 aligns across 8 bases. The CDR3 has 16 residues. Germline loops: CDR1 SEHNR, CDR2 FQNEAQ (reference sequence). Trimming at V came to 4 bases and at J to 2 bases, leaving 9 bases not matched to a gene. CDR3 loop: CASSSPGTGLQETQYF. The CDR3 nucleotides read TGTGCCAGCAGCTCGCCCGGGACAGGACTTCAAGAGACCCAGTACTTC.

This sequence joins TRBV5-5 and TRBJ1-2; D gene ambiguous. V lost 2 bases and J lost 8, with 16 bases in between. The germline gives CDR1 SGHKS, CDR2 YYEKEE (reference sequence). The CDR3 is 14 residues long. The CDR3 protein is CASSFPSGGGGYTF. For the CDR3, the DNA is TGTGCCAGCAGCTTCCCAAGTGGAGGTGGGGGCTACACCTTC.

The CDR3 is CAWSVLFPGNEAFF. The CDR3 region has the DNA TGTGCCTGGAGTGTACTTTTTCCGGGGAATGAAGCTTTCTTT. This chain links TRBV30 with TRBJ1-1, with unresolved D. V lost 0 bases and J 7 bases, leaving 15 bases between the germline ends. CDR1 GTSNPN and CDR2 SVGIG come from the germline V gene (reference sequence). CDR3 size: 14 residues.

This clonotype has a count of ten or more. The gene calls are TRBV5-5 and TRBJ2-7; 9 bases agree with TRBD2. V lost 0 bases and J lost 0; bases outside the gene matches: 1. The CDR3 is 15 residues long. Germline V gene data show CDR1 as SGHKS and CDR2 as YYEKEE (reference sequence). Written as DNA, the CDR3 is TGTGCCAGCAGCTTGGGACTAGCGGACTCCTACGAGCAGTACTTC. Translated: CASSLGLADSYEQYF.

The table lists this clonotype with a few counts. This chain connects TRBV3-1 to TRBJ1-5; no firm D call. CDR1 is LGHDT, CDR2 YNNKEL, per germline (reference sequence). The CDR3 extends over 17 amino acids. Trimming cost V 4 bases and J 2 bases, with 18 bases left between them. The chain's CDR3 is CASSRNVLSKGNQPQHF. CDR3 DNA sequence: TGTGCCAGCAGCCGTAATGTCCTATCGAAGGGCAATCAGCCCCAGCATTTT.

This clonotype was counted only a few times. V gene TRBV11-2 combines with J gene TRBJ2-7; possibly TRBD1 or TRBD2 for D (7 bases each). Germline V CDR1 and CDR2: SGHAT, FQNNGV. The V end lost 1 base, the J end lost 3 bases, and 10 bases lay between the germline ends. The CDR3 contains 14 residues. CDR3 coding DNA: TGTGCCAGCAGCTTAGCCAGGGGGGGCTACGAGCAGTACTTC. Its translation is CASSLARGGYEQYF. Supplemented by reference TRBV11-2 and TRBJ2-7, the full variable domain reads EAGVAQSPRYKIIEKRQSVAFWCNPISGHATLYWYQQILGQGPKLLIQFQNNGVVDDSQLPKDRFSAERLKGVDSTLKIQPAKLEDSAVYLCASSLARGGYEQYFGPGTRLTVT.

This clonotype has ten or more counts. The chain joins TRBV12-3 or TRBV12-4 to TRBJ2-1; 14 nucleotides agree with TRBD2. The CDR3 consists of 13 residues. Unmatched junction bases numbered 4, after V lost 5 bases and J lost 13 bases. CDR3 sequence reads: CASSPGLAGAQFF. Written as DNA, the CDR3 is TGTGCCAGCAGTCCGGGACTAGCGGGGGCCCAGTTCTTC.

The chain couples TRBV5-1 to TRBJ2-7; no clear D. The CDR3 length is 13 residues. CDR1 SGHRS and CDR2 YFSETQ come from the germline V gene. Trimming stripped 0 bases from V and 6 bases from J, with 10 bases between. This CDR3 is CASSLVVGPEQYF. CDR3 sequence (DNA): TGCGCCAGCAGCTTGGTGGTCGGGCCCGAGCAGTACTTC.

There are many counts of this clonotype. The rearrangement joins TRBV14 to TRBJ2-7; TRBD1 matches 8 bases. V lost 0 bases, J lost 7 bases, and 5 bases stayed unmatched. Looked up from germline, CDR1 is SGHDN and CDR2 is FVKESK. This CDR3 is built from 14 residues. DNA of the CDR3: TGTGCCAGCAGCCAAGAGCAGGGGGCGGGGGAGCAGTACTTC. Its protein product is CASSQEQGAGEQYF. The variable domain in full, completed from reference TRBV14 and TRBJ2-7, reads EAGVTQFPSHSVIEKGQTVTLRCDPISGHDNLYWYRRVMGKEIKFLLHFVKESKQDESGMPNNRFLAERTGGTYSTLKVQPAELEDSGVYFCASSQEQGAGEQYFGPGTRLTVT.